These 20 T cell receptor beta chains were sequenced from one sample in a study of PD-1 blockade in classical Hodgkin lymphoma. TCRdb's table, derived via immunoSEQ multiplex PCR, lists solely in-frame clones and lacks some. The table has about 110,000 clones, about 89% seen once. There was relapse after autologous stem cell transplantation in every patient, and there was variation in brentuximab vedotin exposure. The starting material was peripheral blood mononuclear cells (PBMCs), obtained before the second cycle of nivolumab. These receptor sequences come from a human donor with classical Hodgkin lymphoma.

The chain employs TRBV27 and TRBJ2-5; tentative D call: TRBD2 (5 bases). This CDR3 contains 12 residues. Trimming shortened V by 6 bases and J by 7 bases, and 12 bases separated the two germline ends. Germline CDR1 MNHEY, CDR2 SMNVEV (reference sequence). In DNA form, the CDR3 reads TGTGCCAGCAGCCCGGGGTCGGGGACCCAGTACTTC. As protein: CASSPGSGTQYF.

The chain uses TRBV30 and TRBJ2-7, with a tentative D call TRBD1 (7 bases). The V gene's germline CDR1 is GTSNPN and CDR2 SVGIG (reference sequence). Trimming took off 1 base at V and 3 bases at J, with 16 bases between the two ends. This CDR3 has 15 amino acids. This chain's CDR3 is CAWSGQGLPNYEQYF. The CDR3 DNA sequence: TGTGCCTGGAGTGGACAGGGACTGCCTAACTACGAGCAGTACTTC.

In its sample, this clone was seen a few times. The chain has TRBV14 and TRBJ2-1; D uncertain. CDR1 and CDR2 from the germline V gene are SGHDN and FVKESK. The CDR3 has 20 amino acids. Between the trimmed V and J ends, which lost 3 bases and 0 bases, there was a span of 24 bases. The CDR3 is CASSHLLTYIPLSSYNEQFF. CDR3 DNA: TGTGCCAGCAGCCACCTGTTGACTTATATTCCGCTCAGCTCCTACAATGAGCAGTTCTTC.

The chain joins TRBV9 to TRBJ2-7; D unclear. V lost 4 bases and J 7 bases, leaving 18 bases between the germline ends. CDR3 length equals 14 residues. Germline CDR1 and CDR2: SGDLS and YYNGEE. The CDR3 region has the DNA TGTGCCAGCAGCCCCACGACGCTTGTCGGGGAGCAGTACTTC. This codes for CASSPTTLVGEQYF. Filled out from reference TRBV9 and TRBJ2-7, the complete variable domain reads DSGVTQTPKHLITATGQRVTLRCSPRSGDLSVYWYQQSLDQGLQFLIQYYNGEERAKGNILERFSAQQFPDLHSELNLSSLELGDSALYFCASSPTTLVGEQYFGPGTRLTVT.

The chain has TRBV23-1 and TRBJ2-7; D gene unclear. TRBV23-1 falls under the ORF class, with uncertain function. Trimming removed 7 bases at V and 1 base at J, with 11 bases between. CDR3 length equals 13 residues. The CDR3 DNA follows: TGCGCCAGCACTACCTGGCGGTCCTACGAGCAGTACTTC. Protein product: CASTTWRSYEQYF.

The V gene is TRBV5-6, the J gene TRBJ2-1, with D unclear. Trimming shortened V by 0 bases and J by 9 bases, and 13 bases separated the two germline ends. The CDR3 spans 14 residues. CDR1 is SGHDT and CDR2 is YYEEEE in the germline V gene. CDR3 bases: TGTGCCAGCAGCTTGGTGGACCCATCTTCTGAGCAGTTCTTC. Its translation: CASSLVDPSSEQFF.

CDR3 loop: CASSETGLVDEQYF. The CDR3 DNA reads as TGCGCCAGCAGTGAGACGGGACTAGTCGACGAGCAGTACTTC. The rearrangement joins TRBV10-1 to TRBJ2-7, with TRBD2 matching 8 bases. J gave up 5 bases and V 2 bases, and 5 bases lay outside the gene matches. Germline V CDR1 and CDR2: WNHNN, SYGVQD (reference sequence). This CDR3 spans 14 amino acids.

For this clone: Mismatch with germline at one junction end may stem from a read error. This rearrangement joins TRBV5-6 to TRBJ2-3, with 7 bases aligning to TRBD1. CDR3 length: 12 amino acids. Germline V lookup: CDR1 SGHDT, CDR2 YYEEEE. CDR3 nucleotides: TGTGCCAGCACCTTGACCCGACAGGGAGAGTATTTT. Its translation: CASTLTRQGEYF.

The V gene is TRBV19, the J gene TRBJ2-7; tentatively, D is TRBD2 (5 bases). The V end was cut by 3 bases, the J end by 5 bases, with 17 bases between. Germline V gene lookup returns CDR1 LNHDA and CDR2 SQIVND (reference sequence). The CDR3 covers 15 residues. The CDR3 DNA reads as TGTGCCAGTAGTATCGGGCTAGCAGAAATCGACGAGCAGTACTTC. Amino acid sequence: CASSIGLAEIDEQYF. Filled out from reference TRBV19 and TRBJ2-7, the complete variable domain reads DGGITQSPKYLFRKEGQNVTLSCEQNLNHDAMYWYRQDPGQGLRLIYYSQIVNDFQKGDIAEGYSVSREKKESFPLTVTSAQKNPTAFYLCASSIGLAEIDEQYFGPGTRLTVT.

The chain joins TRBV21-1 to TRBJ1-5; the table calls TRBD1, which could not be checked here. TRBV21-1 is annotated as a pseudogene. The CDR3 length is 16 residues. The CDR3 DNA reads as TGTGCCAGCAGCAAATTCGGGACAGGGGATGGTCAGCCCCAGCATTTT. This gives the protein CASSKFGTGDGQPQHF.

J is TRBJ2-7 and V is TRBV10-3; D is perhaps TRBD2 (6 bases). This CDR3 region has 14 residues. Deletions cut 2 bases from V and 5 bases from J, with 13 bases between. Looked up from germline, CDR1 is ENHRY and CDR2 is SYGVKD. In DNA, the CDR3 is TGTGCCATCAGTGAGCCGGGAGAAGTCCACGAGCAGTACTTC. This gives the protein CAISEPGEVHEQYF.

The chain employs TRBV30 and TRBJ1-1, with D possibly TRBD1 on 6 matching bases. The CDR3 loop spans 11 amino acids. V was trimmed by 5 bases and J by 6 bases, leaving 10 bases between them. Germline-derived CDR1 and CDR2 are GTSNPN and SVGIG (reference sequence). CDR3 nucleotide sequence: TGTGCCTGGGCTGGGGGCCCTGAAGCTTTCTTT. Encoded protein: CAWAGGPEAFF.

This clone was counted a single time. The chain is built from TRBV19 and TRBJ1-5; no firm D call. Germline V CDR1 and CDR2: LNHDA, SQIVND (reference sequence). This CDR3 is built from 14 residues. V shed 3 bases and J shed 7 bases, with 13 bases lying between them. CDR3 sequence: CASSIFPDGQPQHF. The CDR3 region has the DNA TGTGCCAGTAGTATTTTCCCGGACGGGCAGCCCCAGCATTTT.

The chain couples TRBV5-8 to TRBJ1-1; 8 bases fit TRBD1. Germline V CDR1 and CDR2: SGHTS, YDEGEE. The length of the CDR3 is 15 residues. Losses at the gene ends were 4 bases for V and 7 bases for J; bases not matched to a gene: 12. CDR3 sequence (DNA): TGTGCCAGCAGCACCGTGGACAGGGTGTTCGGTGAAGCTTTCTTT. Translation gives CASSTVDRVFGEAFF. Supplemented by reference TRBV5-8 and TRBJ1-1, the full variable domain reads EAGVTQSPTHLIKTRGQQATLRCSPISGHTSVYWYQQALGLGLQFLLWYDEGEERNRGNFPPRFSGRQFPNYSSELNVNALELEDSALYLCASSTVDRVFGEAFFGQGTRLTVV.

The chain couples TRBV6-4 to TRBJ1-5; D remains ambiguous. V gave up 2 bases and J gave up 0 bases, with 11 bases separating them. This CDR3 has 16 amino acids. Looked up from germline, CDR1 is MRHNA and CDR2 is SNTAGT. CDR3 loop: CASSDPNRYSNQPQHF. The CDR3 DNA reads TGTGCCAGCAGTGACCCCAACAGATATAGCAATCAGCCCCAGCATTTT.

CDR3 coding DNA: TGTGCCAGCAGCTTGGGGGGAGAAGATACGCAGTATTTT. Protein: CASSLGGEDTQYF. V is TRBV5-6 and J is TRBJ2-3, with D possibly matching TRBD2 (5 bases). Trimming took 0 bases from V and 5 from J, leaving 7 bases between them. This CDR3 is built from 13 residues. CDR1 is SGHDT, CDR2 YYEEEE, per germline.

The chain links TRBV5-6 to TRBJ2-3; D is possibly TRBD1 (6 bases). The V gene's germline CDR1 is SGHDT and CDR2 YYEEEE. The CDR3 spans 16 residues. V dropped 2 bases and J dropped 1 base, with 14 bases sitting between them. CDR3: CASSFSAGVGTDTQYF. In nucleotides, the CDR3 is TGTGCCAGCAGCTTCTCGGCAGGGGTCGGCACAGATACGCAGTATTTT.

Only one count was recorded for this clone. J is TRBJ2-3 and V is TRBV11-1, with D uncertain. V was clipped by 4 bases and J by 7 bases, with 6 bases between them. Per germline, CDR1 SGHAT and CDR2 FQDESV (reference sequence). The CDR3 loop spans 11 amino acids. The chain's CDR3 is CASSWRNTQYF. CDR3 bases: TGTGCCAGCAGCTGGCGGAATACGCAGTATTTT.

The CDR3 bases are TGTGCCAGCAGCAATGTGGTAATGCACTATGGCTACACCTTC. The encoded protein is CASSNVVMHYGYTF. This chain joins TRBV21-1 and TRBJ1-2. TRBV21-1 is reported as a pseudogene. The CDR3 spans 14 residues.

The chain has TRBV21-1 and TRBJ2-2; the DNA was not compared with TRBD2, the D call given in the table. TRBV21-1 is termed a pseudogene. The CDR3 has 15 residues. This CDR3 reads CASSPLGLALGELFF. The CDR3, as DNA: TGTGCCAGCAGCCCCCTGGGACTAGCGCTCGGGGAGCTGTTTTTT.